This T cell receptor (beta chain) came from a study of regulatory T cells in long-lasting Graves disease. Libraries of TCR beta came from iRepertoire HTBI primers plus Arm-PCR of CDR3 regions. As processed by the authors: Looking across samples, the authors found some 67 TRBV and 14 to 15 TRBJ segments. TCRdb redid the calling of the multiplex PCR reads with MiXCR, one entry per CDR3 protein. TCRdb, not the original authors, processed these V and J calls. The sample consists of roughly 490,000 distinct CDR3 sequences, about 22% of them appearing once. The CDR3 has 19 residues. Germline assignment: CDR1 SGDLS and CDR2 YYNGEE. V shed 1 base, J shed 1 base, and the junction held 9 bases outside the gene matches. Noted time point: persistent/refractory GD, antithyroid drugs over 5 years with positive TRAb. Extracted RNA from PBMCs served as the source of the TCR library. Peripheral blood, 7.5 to 9.5 milliliters per patient, was collected in EDTA tubes.

The rearrangement links TRBV9 to TRBJ2-5, with 14 nucleotides matching TRBD2. The sequencing here drew on peripheral blood mononuclear cells (PBMCs), taken when the disease was refractory, from a patient treated with antithyroid drugs. This TCR derives from a female donor with Graves disease. In nucleotides, the CDR3 is TGTGCCAGCAGCGTACAGACTAGCGGGGGGGCAAGAGGCCAAGAGACCCAGTACTTC. This codes for CASSVQTSGGARGQETQYF.